The clone carrying this TCR beta chain was recorded only once. The data stem from a study of PD-L1 blockade in urothelial cancer. Study background: Analysis of the blood was performed 3 weeks (second dose) and 6 weeks after treatment start. Among blood samples, the median T cell count was approximately 150,000.

Every PCR was spiked with synthetic TCR analog templates. Assay: immunoSEQ multiplex PCR; the TCRdb copy retains only in-frame clones and omits some. The repertoire holds approximately 50,000 clones, with approximately 90% as singletons. J was trimmed by 7 bases and V by 5 bases; bases with no gene match: 6. The germline V gene encodes CDR1 SGHNT and CDR2 YYREEE (reference sequence). The CDR3 is made up of 15 amino acids. The rearrangement joins TRBV5-4 to TRBJ1-6; 10 nucleotides match TRBD1. Sequences were derived from PBMCs, sampled around atezolizumab (anti-PD-L1) treatment. The receptor was derived from a man aged 55 to 69 with urothelial cancer. CDR3 in DNA: TGTGCCAGCAGTCGGGACAGGGGAAGCAATTCACCCCTCCACTTT. This translates into CASSRDRGSNSPLHF.